This T cell receptor beta chain was retrieved from a study of blood T cell repertoires in COVID-19. About the study: Samples came from the United States, Italy and Spain, spanning acute and convalescent COVID-19. PBMCs, B-cell-depleted T cells, or T cells were the source of the cDNA or gDNA that made up the material.

The assay was immunoSEQ multiplex PCR, and TCRdb's table has in-frame clones only and misses some. The table includes over 200,000 clones, about 90% detected once. V shed 6 bases and J shed 4 bases, with 13 bases lying between them. From germline, CDR1 is MNHEY and CDR2 SVGAGI. This CDR3 has 15 amino acids. Adults between about 18 and 95 years of age took part from 20 to 25 US areas. Resolution of symptoms, clearance, or two negative PCRs was present in recovered Cohort 3 donors. The TCR comes from a man aged 30 to 45 who had recovered from COVID-19. Sequencing was done on a sample of PBMCs or T cells enriched from blood (not recorded which). This chain uses TRBV6-5 with TRBJ1-6, with no clear D. The CDR3: CASSGRGGYNSPLHF. CDR3 nucleotides: TGTGCCAGCAGCGGCCGGGGTGGGTATAATTCACCCCTCCACTTT.